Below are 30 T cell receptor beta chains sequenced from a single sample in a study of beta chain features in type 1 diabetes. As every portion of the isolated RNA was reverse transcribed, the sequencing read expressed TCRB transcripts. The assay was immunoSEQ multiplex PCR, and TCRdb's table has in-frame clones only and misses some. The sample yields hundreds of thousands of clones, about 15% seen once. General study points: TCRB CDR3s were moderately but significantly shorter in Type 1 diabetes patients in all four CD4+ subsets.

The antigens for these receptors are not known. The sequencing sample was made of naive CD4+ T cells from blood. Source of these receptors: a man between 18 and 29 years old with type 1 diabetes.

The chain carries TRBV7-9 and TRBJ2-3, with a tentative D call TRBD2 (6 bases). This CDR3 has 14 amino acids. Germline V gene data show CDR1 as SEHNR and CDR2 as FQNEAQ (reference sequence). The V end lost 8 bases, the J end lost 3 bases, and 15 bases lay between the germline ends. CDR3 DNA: TGTGCCAGCGGTATCGGCGGGGCAACAGATACGCAGTATTTT. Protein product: CASGIGGATDTQYF. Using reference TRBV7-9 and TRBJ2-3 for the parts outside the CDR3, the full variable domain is DTGVSQNPRHKITKRGQNVTFRCDPISEHNRLYWYRQTLGQGPEFLTYFQNEAQLEKSRLLSDRFSAERPKGSFSTLEIQRTEQGDSAMYLCASGIGGATDTQYFGPGTRLTVL.

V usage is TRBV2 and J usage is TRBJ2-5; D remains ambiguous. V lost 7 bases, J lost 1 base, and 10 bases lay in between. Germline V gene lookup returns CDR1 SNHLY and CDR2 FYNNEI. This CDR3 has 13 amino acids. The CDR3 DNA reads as TGTGCCAGCACAATTTCGGGCCAAGAGACCCAGTACTTC. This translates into CASTISGQETQYF.

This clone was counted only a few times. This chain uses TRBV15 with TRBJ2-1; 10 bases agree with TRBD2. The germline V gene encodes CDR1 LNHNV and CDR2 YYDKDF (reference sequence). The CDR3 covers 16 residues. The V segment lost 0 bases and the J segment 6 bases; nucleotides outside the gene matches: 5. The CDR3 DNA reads TGTGCCACCAGCAGAGATCAGCGGGGGGGCCTCAATGAGCAGTTCTTC. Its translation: CATSRDQRGGLNEQFF.

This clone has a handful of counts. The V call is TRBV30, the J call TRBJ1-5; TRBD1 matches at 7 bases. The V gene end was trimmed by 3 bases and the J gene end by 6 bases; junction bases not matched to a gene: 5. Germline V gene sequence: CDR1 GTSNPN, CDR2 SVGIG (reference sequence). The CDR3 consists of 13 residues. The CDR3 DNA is TGTGCCTGGAGCTTAGCAGGGGGTCAGCCCCAGCATTTT. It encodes CAWSLAGGQPQHF. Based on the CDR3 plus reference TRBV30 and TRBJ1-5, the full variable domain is SQTIHQWPATLVQPVGSPLSLECTVEGTSNPNLYWYRQAAGRGLQLLFYSVGIGQISSEVPQNLSASRPQDRQFILSSKKLLLSDSGFYLCAWSLAGGQPQHFGDGTRLSIL.

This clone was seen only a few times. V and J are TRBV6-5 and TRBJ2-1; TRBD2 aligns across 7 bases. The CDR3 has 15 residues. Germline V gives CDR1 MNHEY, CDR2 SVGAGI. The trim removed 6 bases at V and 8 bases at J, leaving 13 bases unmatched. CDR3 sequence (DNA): TGTGCCAGCAGACGAACTACGACTAGCTGGTATGAGCAGTTCTTC. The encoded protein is CASRRTTTSWYEQFF.

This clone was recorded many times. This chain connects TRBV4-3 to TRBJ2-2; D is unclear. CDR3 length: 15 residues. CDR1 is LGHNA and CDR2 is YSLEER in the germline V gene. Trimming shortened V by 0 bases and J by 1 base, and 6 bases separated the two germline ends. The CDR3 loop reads CASSQDYRNTGELFF. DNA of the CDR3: TGCGCCAGCAGCCAAGATTACAGGAACACCGGGGAGCTGTTTTTT.

CDR3 nucleotides: TGCAGCGTGGCAGGACAGGGCGCCTACGAGCAGTACTTC. This encodes CSVAGQGAYEQYF. V usage is TRBV29-1 and J usage is TRBJ2-7; TRBD1 matches at 8 bases. Germline CDR1 and CDR2: SQVTM and ANQGSEA. V dropped 6 bases and J dropped 2; count of bases not matched to a gene: 6. The CDR3 loop spans 13 amino acids.

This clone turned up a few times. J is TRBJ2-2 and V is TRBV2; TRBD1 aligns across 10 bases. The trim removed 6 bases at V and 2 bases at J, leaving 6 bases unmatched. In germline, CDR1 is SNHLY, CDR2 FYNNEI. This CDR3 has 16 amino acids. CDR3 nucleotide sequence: TGTGCCAGCAGGAAAGACAGGGGGCAAAACACCGGGGAGCTGTTTTTT. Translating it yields CASRKDRGQNTGELFF.

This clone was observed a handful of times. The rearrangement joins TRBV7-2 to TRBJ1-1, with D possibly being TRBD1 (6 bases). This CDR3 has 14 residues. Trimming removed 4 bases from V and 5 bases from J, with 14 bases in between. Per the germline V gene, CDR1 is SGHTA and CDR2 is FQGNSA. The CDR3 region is CASSSLQGGTEAFF. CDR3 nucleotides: TGTGCCAGCAGCTCGCTACAGGGAGGGACTGAAGCTTTCTTT. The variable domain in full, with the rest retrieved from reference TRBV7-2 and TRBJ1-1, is GAGVSQSPSNKVTEKGKDVELRCDPISGHTALYWYRQSLGQGLEFLIYFQGNSAPDKSGLPSDRFSAERTGGSVSTLTIQRTQQEDSAVYLCASSSLQGGTEAFFGQGTRLTVV.

CDR3 residues: CASSFRRSSYNEQFF. The CDR3 bases are TGTGCCAGCAGTTTTCGACGGAGCTCCTACAATGAGCAGTTCTTC. This sequence joins TRBV28 and TRBJ2-1; no clear D gene. The CDR3 runs to 15 residues. V lost 3 bases, J lost 0 bases, and 9 bases lay in between. Germline V lookup: CDR1 MDHEN, CDR2 SYDVKM.

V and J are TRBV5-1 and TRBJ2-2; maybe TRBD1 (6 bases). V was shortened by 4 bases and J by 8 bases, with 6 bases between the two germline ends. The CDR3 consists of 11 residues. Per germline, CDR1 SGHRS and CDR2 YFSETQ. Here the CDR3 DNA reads TGCGCCAGCAGCGGGACAGGGGAGCTGTTTTTT. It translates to CASSGTGELFF.

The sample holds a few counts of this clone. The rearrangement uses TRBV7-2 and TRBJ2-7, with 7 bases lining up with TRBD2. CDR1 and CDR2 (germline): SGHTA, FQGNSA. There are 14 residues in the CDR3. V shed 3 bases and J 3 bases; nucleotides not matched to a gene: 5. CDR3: CASSFKRDRYEQYF. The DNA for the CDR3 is TGTGCCAGCAGCTTTAAGCGGGATCGCTACGAGCAGTACTTC.

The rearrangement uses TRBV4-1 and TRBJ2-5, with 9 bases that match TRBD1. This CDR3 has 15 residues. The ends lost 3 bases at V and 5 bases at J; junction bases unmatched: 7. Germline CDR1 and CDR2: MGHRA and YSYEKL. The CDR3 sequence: CASSHDRGYEETQYF. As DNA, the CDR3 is TGCGCCAGCAGCCATGACAGGGGGTATGAGGAGACCCAGTACTTC.

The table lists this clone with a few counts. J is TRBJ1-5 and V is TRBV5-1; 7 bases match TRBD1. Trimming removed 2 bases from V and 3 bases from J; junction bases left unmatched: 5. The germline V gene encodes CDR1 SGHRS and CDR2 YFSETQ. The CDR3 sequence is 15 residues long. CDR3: CASSLEGQNNQPQHF. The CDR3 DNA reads TGCGCCAGCAGCTTAGAGGGACAGAACAATCAGCCCCAGCATTTT.

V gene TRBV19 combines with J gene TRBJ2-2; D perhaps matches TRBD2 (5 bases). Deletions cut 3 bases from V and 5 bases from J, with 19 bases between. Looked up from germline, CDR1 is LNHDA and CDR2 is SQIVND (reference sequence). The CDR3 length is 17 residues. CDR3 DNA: TGTGCCAGTAGTATCCGGCGCTCTCCCGGGGTAACCGGGGAGCTGTTTTTT. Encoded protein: CASSIRRSPGVTGELFF.

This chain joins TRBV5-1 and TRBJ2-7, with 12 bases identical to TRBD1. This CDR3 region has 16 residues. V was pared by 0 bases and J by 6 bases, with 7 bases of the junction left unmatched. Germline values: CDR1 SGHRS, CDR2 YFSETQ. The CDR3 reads CASSLVAGTGGLEQYF. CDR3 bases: TGCGCCAGCAGCTTGGTGGCCGGGACAGGGGGCCTCGAGCAGTACTTC.

The CDR3 here is CSVQGILNTEAFF. Here the CDR3 DNA reads TGCAGCGTACAGGGGATCCTGAACACTGAAGCTTTCTTT. The gene calls are TRBV29-1 and TRBJ1-1; TRBD1 matches at 7 bases. The germline V gene has CDR1 SQVTM and CDR2 ANQGSEA. V dropped 6 bases and J dropped 0; count of bases not matched to a gene: 4. The CDR3 is made up of 13 amino acids.

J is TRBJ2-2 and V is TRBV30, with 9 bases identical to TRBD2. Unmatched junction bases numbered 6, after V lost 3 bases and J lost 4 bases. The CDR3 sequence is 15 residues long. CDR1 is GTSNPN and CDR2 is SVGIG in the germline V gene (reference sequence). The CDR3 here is CAWRASGTGTGELFF. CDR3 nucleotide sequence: TGTGCCTGGAGAGCTAGCGGGACGGGCACCGGGGAGCTGTTTTTT.

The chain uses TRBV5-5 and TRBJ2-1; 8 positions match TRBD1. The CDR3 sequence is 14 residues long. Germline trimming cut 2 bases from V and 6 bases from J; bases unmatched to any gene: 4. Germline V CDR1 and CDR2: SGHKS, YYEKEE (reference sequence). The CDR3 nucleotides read TGTGCCAGCAGCTTTCTGGACAGGGTCAATGAGCAGTTCTTC. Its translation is CASSFLDRVNEQFF.

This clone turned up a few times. The CDR3 sequence is CASSPGGEQFF. The CDR3 DNA is TGTGCCAGCAGCCCGGGGGGAGAGCAGTTCTTC. This chain uses TRBV7-2 with TRBJ2-1; the match to TRBD2 covers 7 bases. The V gene end was trimmed by 5 bases and the J gene end by 10 bases; junction bases not matched to a gene: 2. Germline values: CDR1 SGHTA, CDR2 FQGNSA. This CDR3 has 11 residues.

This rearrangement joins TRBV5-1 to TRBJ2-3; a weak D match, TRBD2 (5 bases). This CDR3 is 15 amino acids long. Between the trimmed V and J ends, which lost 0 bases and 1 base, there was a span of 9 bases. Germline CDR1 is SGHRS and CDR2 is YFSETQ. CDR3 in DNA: TGCGCCAGCAGCTTGGTAGAGGGAGGCACAGATACGCAGTATTTT. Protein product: CASSLVEGGTDTQYF.

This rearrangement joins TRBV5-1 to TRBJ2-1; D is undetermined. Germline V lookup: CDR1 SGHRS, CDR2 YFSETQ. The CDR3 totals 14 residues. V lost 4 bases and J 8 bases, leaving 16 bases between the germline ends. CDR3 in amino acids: CASSARPSYDEQFF. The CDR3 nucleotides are TGCGCCAGCAGCGCCCGCCCTAGTTACGATGAGCAGTTCTTC.

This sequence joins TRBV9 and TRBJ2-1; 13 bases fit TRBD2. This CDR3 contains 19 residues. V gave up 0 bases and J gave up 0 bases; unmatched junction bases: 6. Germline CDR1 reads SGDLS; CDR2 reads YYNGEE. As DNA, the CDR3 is TGTGCCAGCAGCGTAGCCATAACTAGCGGGGGGGCCTCCTACAATGAGCAGTTCTTC. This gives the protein CASSVAITSGGASYNEQFF.

CDR3 nucleotide sequence: TGTGCCAGCAGCTCTAGGACTAGCCCGGGCTCCTACAATGAGCAGTTCTTC. This gives the protein CASSSRTSPGSYNEQFF. This rearrangement joins TRBV7-2 to TRBJ2-1; 8 bases agree with TRBD2. Germline trimming cut 4 bases from V and 0 bases from J; bases unmatched to any gene: 8. This CDR3 is 17 amino acids long. CDR1 SGHTA and CDR2 FQGNSA come from the germline V gene.

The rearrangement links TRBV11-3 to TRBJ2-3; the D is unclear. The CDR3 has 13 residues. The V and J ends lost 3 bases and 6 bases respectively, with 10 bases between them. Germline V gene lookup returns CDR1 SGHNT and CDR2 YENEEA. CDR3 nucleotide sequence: TGTGCCAGCAGCTTCGGAGACCGGGATACGCAGTATTTT. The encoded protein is CASSFGDRDTQYF.

CDR3 amino acids: CASSTSGVRYQETQYF. CDR3 DNA sequence: TGCGCCAGCAGTACTAGCGGGGTCCGCTACCAAGAGACCCAGTACTTC. The chain employs TRBV5-1 and TRBJ2-5; 10 bases agree with TRBD2. The V gene's germline CDR1 is SGHRS and CDR2 YFSETQ. J was trimmed by 0 bases and V by 5 bases; bases with no gene match: 7. The CDR3 spans 16 residues.

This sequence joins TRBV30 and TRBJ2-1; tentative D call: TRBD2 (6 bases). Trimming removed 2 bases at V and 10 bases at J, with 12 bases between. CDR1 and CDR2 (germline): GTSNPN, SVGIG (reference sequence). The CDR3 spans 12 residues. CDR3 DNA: TGTGCCTGGAGTTCTTTAGCGGCAGAGCAGTTCTTC. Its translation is CAWSSLAAEQFF.

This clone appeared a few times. The CDR3 nucleotides are TGTGCCAGCAGTGATCCCACGACTAGCGGCTACGAGCAGTACTTC. It is translated as CASSDPTTSGYEQYF. The rearrangement links TRBV25-1 to TRBJ2-7; 9 positions match TRBD2. CDR3 length: 15 amino acids. Germline CDR1 and CDR2: MGHDK and SYGVNS. V shed 3 bases, J shed 3 bases, and the junction held 6 bases outside the gene matches.

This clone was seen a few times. CDR3 region: CACLGGVEQYF. The CDR3 bases are TGTGCCTGCCTAGGAGGAGTCGAGCAGTACTTC. The chain links TRBV30 to TRBJ2-5, with a possible D match to TRBD2 (5 bases). TRBJ2-7 explains the end of the DNA better; the J call may be wrong. There are 11 residues in the CDR3. Germline CDR1 GTSNPN, CDR2 SVGIG (reference sequence).

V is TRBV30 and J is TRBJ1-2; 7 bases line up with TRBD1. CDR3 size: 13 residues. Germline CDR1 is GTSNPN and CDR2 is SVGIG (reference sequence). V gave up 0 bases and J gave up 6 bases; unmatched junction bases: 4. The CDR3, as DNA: TGTGCCTGGAGTGTACGACAGGGAGATGGCTACACCTTC. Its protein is CAWSVRQGDGYTF.